What follows is one TCR beta chain and its context. Here immunoSEQ multiplex PCR was the method, and the copy in TCRdb shows in-frame clones only, minus some. The top ten hold approximately 0.14% of the sample, which has about 84,000 clones, about 98% seen once. This entry is derived from a study of technical replicates of blood from several donors. Trimming took 5 bases from V and 5 from J; bases not matched to a gene: 5. Germline V CDR1 and CDR2: SGHNT, YENEEA. The CDR3 has 14 residues. Sequencing was performed on T cells isolated from PBMCs. The rearrangement links TRBV11-3 to TRBJ2-1; 8 nucleotides align to TRBD2. This clonotype was sampled from a human donor in good health. This CDR3 is CASSNRGGNNEQFF. CDR3 DNA sequence: TGTGCCAGCAGCAACCGGGGGGGTAACAATGAGCAGTTCTTC.